Listed below are T cell receptor beta chains from one sample, sequenced in a study of cytomegalovirus exposure and HLA in healthy donors. Clones were read by immunoSEQ multiplex PCR, and TCRdb kept only the in-frame ones, dropping some. The table includes around 100,000 clones, 75% to 85% detected once. The sample was PBMCs. All receptors come from a young woman in good health and CMV-seropositive. Both conserved end residues are part of each CDR3. The order of the fields is J gene, V gene, clone size, D gene, CDR3 DNA, CDR3 protein. D genes are given only for firm matches. For some rows the clone size is stated as once, few or many, or as a class when expanded; others skip it.

TRBJ1-2 | TRBV6-1 | . | . | TGTGCCAGCAGTGAAACCGGGGATGCAAAACGGACAGTTTGGATCTATGGCTACACCTTC | CASSETGDAKRTVWIYGYTF
TRBJ2-4 | TRBV7-8 | . | TRBD1 | TGTGCCAGCAGCTTAGCGGCGGACAGGGCAGTAGCCAAAAACATTCAGTACTTC | CASSLAADRAVAKNIQYF
TRBJ1-1 | TRBV10-3 | few | TRBD1 | TGTGCCATCAGTGAGCCCGGACAGGGGGTGGTTGAAGCTTTCTTT | CAISEPGQGVVEAFF
TRBJ1-4 | TRBV5-1 | . | . | TGCGCCAGCAGCTTGGCCGGTTCAGGGGATGAAAAACTGTTTTTT | CASSLAGSGDEKLFF
TRBJ2-7 | TRBV15 | . | TRBD1 | TGTGCCACCAGCAGAGGGACAGGCGCCTACGAGCAGTACTTC | CATSRGTGAYEQYF
TRBJ2-7 | TRBV6-5 | . | TRBD1 | TGTGCCAGCAGTCGACAGGGGGCCTCTGACGAGCAGTACTTC | CASSRQGASDEQYF
TRBJ1-2 | TRBV5-1 | few | TRBD1 | TGCGCCAGCAGCTTGGGCCTTGGACAGGGGAACTACACCTTC | CASSLGLGQGNYTF
TRBJ1-1 | TRBV10-3 | . | TRBD1 | TGTGCCATCACGACAGGGGTGAACACTGAAGCTTTCTTT | CAITTGVNTEAFF
TRBJ2-3 | TRBV7-9 | once | TRBD1 | TGTGCCAGCAGCTTACTCCGTTGGACAGGGGAAACAACAGATACGCAGTATTTT | CASSLLRWTGETTDTQYF
TRBJ1-2 | TRBV27 | . | TRBD1 | TGTGCCAGCAGTTTCCTGACAGGGGGCAACGGCTACACCTTC | CASSFLTGGNGYTF
TRBJ1-4 | TRBV11-3 | . | . | TGTGCCAGCAGCTTGGCAGGAGGGAATGAAAAACTGTTTTTT | CASSLAGGNEKLFF
TRBJ2-2 | TRBV5-4 | few | TRBD2 | TGTGCCAGCAGCGCGGGGACTAGTAGGGCCGGGGAGCTGTTTTTT | CASSAGTSRAGELFF
TRBJ2-7 | TRBV30 | . | . | TGTGCCTGGAGTGTTCGATCCCCCGGACTGATAGTTTACGAGCAGTACTTC | CAWSVRSPGLIVYEQYF
TRBJ1-5 | TRBV6-5 | . | TRBD1 | TGTGCCAGCAGTCCGACAGGGAACGTGGAGCCCCAGCATTTT | CASSPTGNVEPQHF
TRBJ1-1 | TRBV20-1 | . | . | TGCAGTGCTATCCTAATCACTGAAGCTTTCTTT | CSAILITEAFF
TRBJ2-1 | TRBV19 | once | . | TGTGCCAGTAGTATGAACGGGAGACTCAATGAGCAGTTCTTC | CASSMNGRLNEQFF
TRBJ2-7 | TRBV2 | . | TRBD1 | TGTGCCAGCAGCCTAATAGGACAGGGGGAAGTCGAGCAGTACTTC | CASSLIGQGEVEQYF
TRBJ1-1 | TRBV6-5 | . | . | TGTGCCAGCCAGGGTAGGGACACTGAAGCTTTCTTT | CASQGRDTEAFF
TRBJ2-7 | TRBV4-2 | . | . | TGTGCCAGCAGCCAAGTCGCGTCCCACTCCTACGAGCAGTACTTC | CASSQVASHSYEQYF
TRBJ2-7 | TRBV6-6 | few | . | TGTGCCGTCAAGGGGGGGGGCTGGTACGAGCAGTACTTC | CAVKGGGWYEQYF
TRBJ1-4 | TRBV30 | . | . | TGTGCCTGGAGATACATGGGGGGTAATGAAAAACTGTTTTTT | CAWRYMGGNEKLFF
TRBJ2-3 | TRBV30 | . | TRBD2 | TGTGCCTGGAGTGTACTTGGGGGGGAATCAGATACGCAGTATTTT | CAWSVLGGESDTQYF
TRBJ2-7 | TRBV7-9 | . | . | TGTGCCAGCAGCGTAGCGGGACAGGGTAGGAACGAGCAGTACTTC | CASSVAGQGRNEQYF
TRBJ2-7 | TRBV4-1 | . | TRBD2 | TGCGCCAGCAGCCAAGTACTAGCGCTTCGACGCGAGCAGTACTTC | CASSQVLALRREQYF
TRBJ1-1 | TRBV12-5 | . | . | TGTGCTAGTGGTTTGGACGGGGGAACTGAAGCTTTCTTT | CASGLDGGTEAFF
TRBJ2-5 | TRBV5-4 | few | TRBD2 | TGTGCCAGCAGCGCCAAGACTAGCGGAAAAGAGACCCAGTACTTC | CASSAKTSGKETQYF
TRBJ1-4 | TRBV11-2 | . | . | TGTGCCAGCAGCTTATCACGGGGGGGTGAAAAACTGTTTTTT | CASSLSRGGEKLFF
TRBJ2-7 | TRBV7-8 | . | . | TGTGCCAGCAGCTTAGCAAATCAGGCCGAGCAGTACTTC | CASSLANQAEQYF
TRBJ1-1 | TRBV21-1 | once | . | TGTGCCAGCACGGACAGAACTCAAGCTTTCTTT | CASTDRTQAFF
TRBJ2-7 | TRBV7-8 | . | . | TGTGCCAGCAGCTTAGATGGTGTCCAGGGGATCGACTACGAGCAGTACTTC | CASSLDGVQGIDYEQYF
TRBJ1-2 | TRBV5-4 | . | . | TGTGCCAGCTGGGCAGGGGATAATGGCTACACCTTC | CASWAGDNGYTF
TRBJ2-3 | TRBV5-1 | few | TRBD2 | TGCGCCAGCAGCTTGGGACTAGCGGGAGACTTGGATACGCAGTATTTT | CASSLGLAGDLDTQYF
TRBJ1-4 | TRBV2 | . | . | TGTGCCAGCGCTGGTAGGGGGACTAATGAAAAACTGTTTTTT | CASAGRGTNEKLFF
TRBJ1-5 | TRBV15 | . | TRBD1 | TGTGCCACCAGGCACCGGGACAGGACTTATAGCAATCAGCCCCAGCATTTT | CATRHRDRTYSNQPQHF
TRBJ2-5 | TRBV6-6 | few | . | TGTGCCAGCAGGGCTGGGCTGGCACGGGGGTGGACCCAGTACTTC | CASRAGLARGWTQYF
TRBJ2-1 | TRBV7-2 | few | TRBD2 | TGTGCCAGCAGCTTAGAACTCCCTCTTGGGGGGGTAGACAATGAGCAGTTCTTC | CASSLELPLGGVDNEQFF
TRBJ2-5 | TRBV10-1 | . | TRBD1 | TGCGCCAGCCCCCTGGACAGGGTTCAAGAGACCCAGTACTTC | CASPLDRVQETQYF
TRBJ1-1 | TRBV2 | . | . | TGTGCCAGCAGTGATCTCAGGGCGAACACTGAAGCTTTCTTT | CASSDLRANTEAFF
TRBJ1-2 | TRBV4-1 | . | . | TGCGCCAGCAGCCAAGGAGGTGGAGTAATTAACTATGGCTACACCTTC | CASSQGGGVINYGYTF
TRBJ2-7 | TRBV6-1 | few | TRBD1 | TGTGCCAGCAACGGGGACAGGGCGGCCGAGCAGTACTTC | CASNGDRAAEQYF
TRBJ2-7 | TRBV6-5 | . | TRBD1 | TGTGCCAGCAGTTCCACTGGGACAGAACCCTACGAGCAGTACTTC | CASSSTGTEPYEQYF
TRBJ1-4 | TRBV6-1 | . | TRBD1 | TGTGCCAGCAGTGAAGCAATCGGGACAGGGGTGGGGTTGGAAAAACTGTTTTTT | CASSEAIGTGVGLEKLFF
TRBJ1-1 | TRBV6-5 | . | . | TGTGCCAGCAGTTACAGGGGTGGGGCGAACACTGAAGCTTTCTTT | CASSYRGGANTEAFF
TRBJ2-1 | TRBV7-9 | once | TRBD2 | TGTGCCAGCAGCTTGGCGGGAGGGGAGAATGAGCAGTTCTTC | CASSLAGGENEQFF
TRBJ2-3 | TRBV5-1 | . | TRBD2 | TGCGCCAGCAGCCTAGGGACTAGCGGGAGCACAGATACGCAGTATTTT | CASSLGTSGSTDTQYF
TRBJ1-1 | TRBV6-5 | . | . | TGTGCCAGCACCTCCGGCGTGAGGGCTTTCTTT | CASTSGVRAFF
TRBJ1-1 | TRBV4-1 | . | . | TGCGCCAGCAGCCAATCTAGAGGGCTGCTTTCGAACACTGAGGCTTTCTTT | CASSQSRGLLSNTEAFF
TRBJ1-1 | TRBV7-9 | . | . | TGTGCCAGCAGCTATCGGAGACAGAGTATTAACACTGAAGCTTTCTTT | CASSYRRQSINTEAFF
TRBJ1-1 | TRBV5-4 | . | . | TGTGCCAGCAGCTTCGGCAGGGCCCTACTCACTGAAGCTTTCTTT | CASSFGRALLTEAFF
TRBJ2-1 | TRBV30 | . | TRBD2 | TGTGCCTGGAGCCGACTAGCGGCTCTCAATGAGCAGTTCTTC | CAWSRLAALNEQFF
TRBJ2-3 | TRBV30 | few | . | TGTGCCTGGAGTGTACGTGGGAGCCGTTCCATAGATACGCAGTATTTT | CAWSVRGSRSIDTQYF
TRBJ2-7 | TRBV5-1 | . | TRBD2 | TGCGCCAGCAGCTGGTTGTCTAGCGGGGGCTACGAGCAGTACTTC | CASSWLSSGGYEQYF
TRBJ2-3 | TRBV10-1 | few | . | TGCGCCAGCAGCCGGGACTTCACAGATACGCAGTATTTT | CASSRDFTDTQYF
TRBJ2-7 | TRBV7-2 | . | TRBD2 | TGTGCCAGCAGCCTGGGACTAGCGGGAGTGCGGCAGTACTTC | CASSLGLAGVRQYF
TRBJ2-7 | TRBV7-3 | . | . | TGTGCCAGCAGCTTAGACTACTACTACGAGCAGTACTTC | CASSLDYYYEQYF